The 8 T cell receptor beta chains below all came from one sample that was sequenced in a study of post-analysis software for immune sequencing data. Each TCR beta cDNA library carried unique molecular identifiers. TCRdb processed the PCR reads anew with MiXCR; each CDR3 protein has one entry. The sample has 450,000 or so distinct CDR3 sequences; roughly 45% are singletons. Whole-study findings and limits: The five TRBV segments detected at higher frequency in patients than in controls included TRBV5-6, TRBV5-1 and TRBV20-1.

For these TCRs, the target antigens are not known. The material sequenced was blood. The source of these receptors is a girl aged 5 to 17 with multiple sclerosis.

About this clonotype itself: Germline and junction disagree at one end, which may indicate a read error. The gene calls are TRBV4-2 and TRBJ2-7, with no clear D. This CDR3 comprises 13 residues. Germline lookup yields CDR1 LGHNA and CDR2 YNFKEQ. The CDR3 protein is CAGSQEANSPKYF. The CDR3 DNA follows: TGTGCCGGCAGCCAAGAAGCCAACTCGCCAAAGTACTTC.

The V call is TRBV9, the J call TRBJ2-1; 8 positions match TRBD2. The J segment lost 0 bases and the V segment lost 0 bases, leaving 14 bases of the junction unmatched. Germline assignment: CDR1 SGDLS and CDR2 YYNGEE. The CDR3 consists of 20 residues. CDR3 loop: CASSVGLTSGVYSSYNEQFF. The CDR3 bases are TGTGCCAGCAGCGTAGGACTTACTAGCGGAGTATATAGCTCCTACAATGAGCAGTTCTTC.

The V gene is TRBV7-8, the J gene TRBJ2-5; 8 bases fit TRBD1. The J call may be mistaken, given a closer DNA end match to TRBJ2-7. Germline V lookup: CDR1 SGHVS, CDR2 FQNEAQ. The length of the CDR3 is 16 residues. CDR3 region: CASSSIRDRRSYEQYF. CDR3 sequence (DNA): TGTGCCAGCAGCTCCATCCGGGACAGGCGCTCTTACGAGCAGTACTTC.

The chain employs TRBV7-9 and TRBJ2-3; a weak D match, TRBD1 (5 bases). V gave up 2 bases and J gave up 5 bases, with 14 bases separating them. Germline-derived CDR1 and CDR2 are SEHNR and FQNEAQ (reference sequence). CDR3 length equals 15 residues. This CDR3 reads CASSLSATVGDTQYF. DNA for the CDR3: TGTGCCAGCAGCTTATCCGCGACAGTGGGAGATACGCAGTATTTT.

J is TRBJ2-7 and V is TRBV9; D possibly corresponds to TRBD2 (6 bases). V dropped 4 bases and J dropped 3 bases, with 14 bases sitting between them. CDR1 and CDR2 from the germline V gene are SGDLS and YYNGEE. This CDR3 spans 14 amino acids. The CDR3 DNA follows: TGTGCCAGCAGCCCGGGAGTAAGTCTCTACGAGCAGTACTTC. It yields the protein CASSPGVSLYEQYF.

This chain connects TRBV3-1 to TRBJ2-7; 13 positions agree with TRBD2. This CDR3 has 16 residues. Trimming took 1 base from V and 7 from J; bases not matched to a gene: 7. Germline CDR1 is LGHDT and CDR2 is YNNKEL (reference sequence). The CDR3 sequence is CASSQGTSGSISEQYF. In nucleotides, the CDR3 is TGTGCCAGCAGCCAAGGGACTAGCGGGAGCATCAGTGAGCAGTACTTC.

This clonotype was picked up one time. This chain uses TRBV6-5 with TRBJ2-1, with TRBD2 as a possible D gene (6 bases). The CDR3 contains 15 residues. Trimming stripped 8 bases from V and 2 bases from J, with 16 bases between. Germline V gene sequence: CDR1 MNHEY, CDR2 SVGAGI. This chain's CDR3 is CASGLGGAPYNEQFF. Here the CDR3 DNA reads TGTGCCAGCGGGCTCGGCGGGGCCCCCTACAATGAGCAGTTCTTC.

This clonotype has a handful of counts. The chain couples TRBV18 to TRBJ1-1; D is unclear. The germline gives CDR1 KGHSH, CDR2 LQKENI. CDR3 length: 13 residues. V was clipped by 3 bases and J by 1 base, with 6 bases between them. Here the CDR3 reads CASSPRENTEAFF. CDR3 sequence (DNA): TGTGCCAGCTCACCGCGGGAGAACACTGAAGCTTTCTTT.